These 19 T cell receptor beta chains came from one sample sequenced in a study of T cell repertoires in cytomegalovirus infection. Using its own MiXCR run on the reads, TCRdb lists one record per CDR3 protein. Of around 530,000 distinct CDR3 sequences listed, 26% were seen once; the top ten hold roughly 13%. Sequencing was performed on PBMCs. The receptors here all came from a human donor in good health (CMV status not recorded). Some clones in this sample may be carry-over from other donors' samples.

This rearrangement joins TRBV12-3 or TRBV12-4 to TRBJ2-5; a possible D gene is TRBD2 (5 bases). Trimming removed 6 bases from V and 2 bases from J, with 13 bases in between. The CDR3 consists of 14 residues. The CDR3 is CASSSGLRQETQYF. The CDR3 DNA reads TGTGCCAGCAGCTCAGGACTTCGACAAGAGACCCAGTACTTC.

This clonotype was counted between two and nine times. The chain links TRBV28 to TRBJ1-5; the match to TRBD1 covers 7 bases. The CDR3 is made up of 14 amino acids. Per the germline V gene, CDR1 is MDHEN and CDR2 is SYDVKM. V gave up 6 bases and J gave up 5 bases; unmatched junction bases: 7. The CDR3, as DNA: TGTGCCAGCAGGGGGGGACAGAACTATCAGCCCCAGCATTTT. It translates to CASRGGQNYQPQHF.

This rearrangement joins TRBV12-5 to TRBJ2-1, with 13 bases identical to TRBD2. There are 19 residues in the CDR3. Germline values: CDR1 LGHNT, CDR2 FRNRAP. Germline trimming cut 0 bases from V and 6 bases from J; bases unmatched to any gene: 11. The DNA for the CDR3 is TGTGCTAGTGGTTTGGTACAGGGACTAGCGGGACGGAGAGGCAATGAGCAGTTCTTC. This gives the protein CASGLVQGLAGRRGNEQFF.

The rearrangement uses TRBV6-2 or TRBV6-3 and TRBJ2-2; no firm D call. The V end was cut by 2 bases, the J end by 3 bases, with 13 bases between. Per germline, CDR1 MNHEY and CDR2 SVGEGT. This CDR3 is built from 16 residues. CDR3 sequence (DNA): TGTGCCAGCAGTTACCCAAAAGGCATAGACACCGGGGAGCTGTTTTTT. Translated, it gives CASSYPKGIDTGELFF.

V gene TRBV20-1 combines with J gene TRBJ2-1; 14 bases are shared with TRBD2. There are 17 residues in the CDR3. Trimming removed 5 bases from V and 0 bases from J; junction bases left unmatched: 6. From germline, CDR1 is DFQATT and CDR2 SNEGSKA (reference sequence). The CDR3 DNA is TGCAGTGCTTCGGGACTAGCGGGGGTTAGCTCCTACAATGAGCAGTTCTTC. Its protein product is CSASGLAGVSSYNEQFF.

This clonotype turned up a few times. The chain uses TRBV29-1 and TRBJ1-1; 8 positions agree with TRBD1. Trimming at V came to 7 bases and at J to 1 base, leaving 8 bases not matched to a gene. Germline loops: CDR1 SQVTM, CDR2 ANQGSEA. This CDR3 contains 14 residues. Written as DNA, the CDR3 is TGCAGCGCTATGAGACAGGGGCGGAACACTGAAGCTTTCTTT. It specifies CSAMRQGRNTEAFF.

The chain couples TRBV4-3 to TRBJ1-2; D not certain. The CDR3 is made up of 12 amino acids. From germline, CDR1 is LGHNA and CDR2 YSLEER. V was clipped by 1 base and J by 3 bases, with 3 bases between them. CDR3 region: CASSQVHYGYTF. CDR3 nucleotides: TGCGCCAGCAGCCAAGTCCACTATGGCTACACCTTC.

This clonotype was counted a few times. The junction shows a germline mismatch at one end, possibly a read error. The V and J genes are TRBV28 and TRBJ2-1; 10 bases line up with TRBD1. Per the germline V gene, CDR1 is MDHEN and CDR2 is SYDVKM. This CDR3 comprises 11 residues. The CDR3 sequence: CASRDRGREIF. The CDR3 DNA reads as TGTGCCAGTAGAGACAGGGGGCGCGAAATCTTC.

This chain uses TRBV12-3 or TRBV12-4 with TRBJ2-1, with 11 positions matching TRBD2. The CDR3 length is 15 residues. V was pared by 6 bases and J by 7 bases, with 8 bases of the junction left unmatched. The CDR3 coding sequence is TGTGCCAGCAGCCCGGGACTAGCGGAGGGTAATGAGCAGTTCTTC. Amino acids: CASSPGLAEGNEQFF.

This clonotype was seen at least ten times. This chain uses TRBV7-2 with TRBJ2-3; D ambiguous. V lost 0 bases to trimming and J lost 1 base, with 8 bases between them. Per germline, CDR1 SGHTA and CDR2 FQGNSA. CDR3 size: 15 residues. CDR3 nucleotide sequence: TGTGCCAGCAGCTTAGCGCTAAGCGGCACAGATACGCAGTATTTT. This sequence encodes CASSLALSGTDTQYF.

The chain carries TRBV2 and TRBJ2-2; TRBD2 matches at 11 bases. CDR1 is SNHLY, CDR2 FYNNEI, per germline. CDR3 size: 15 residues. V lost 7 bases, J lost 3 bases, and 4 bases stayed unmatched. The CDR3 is CASKQTSGDTGELFF. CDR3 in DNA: TGTGCCAGCAAACAGACTAGCGGGGACACCGGGGAGCTGTTTTTT.

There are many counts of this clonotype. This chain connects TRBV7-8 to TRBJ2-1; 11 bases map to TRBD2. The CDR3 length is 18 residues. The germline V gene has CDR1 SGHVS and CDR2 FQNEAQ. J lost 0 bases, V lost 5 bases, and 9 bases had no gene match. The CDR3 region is CASSLGLAGLSSYNEQFF. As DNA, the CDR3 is TGTGCCAGCAGCCTCGGACTAGCGGGTTTGAGCTCCTACAATGAGCAGTTCTTC.

CDR3 loop: CASSATGMDYGYTF. Written as DNA, the CDR3 is TGTGCCAGCAGCGCGACAGGGATGGACTATGGCTACACCTTC. V is TRBV2 and J is TRBJ1-2; TRBD1 agrees at 7 bases. Germline CDR1 reads SNHLY; CDR2 reads FYNNEI. This CDR3 has 14 amino acids. V was clipped by 6 bases and J by 3 bases; unmatched bases: 7. Based on the CDR3 plus reference TRBV2 and TRBJ1-2, the full variable domain is EPEVTQTPSHQVTQMGQEVILRCVPISNHLYFYWYRQILGQKVEFLVSFYNNEISEKSEIFDDQFSVERPDGSNFTLKIRSTKLEDSAMYFCASSATGMDYGYTFGSGTRLTVV.

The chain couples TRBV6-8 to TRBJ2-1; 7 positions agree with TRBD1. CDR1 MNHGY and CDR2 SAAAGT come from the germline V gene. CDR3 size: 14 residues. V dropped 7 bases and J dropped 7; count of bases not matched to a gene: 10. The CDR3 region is CASTMRQTGNEQFF. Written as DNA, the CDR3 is TGTGCCAGCACTATGAGACAGACAGGGAATGAGCAGTTCTTC.

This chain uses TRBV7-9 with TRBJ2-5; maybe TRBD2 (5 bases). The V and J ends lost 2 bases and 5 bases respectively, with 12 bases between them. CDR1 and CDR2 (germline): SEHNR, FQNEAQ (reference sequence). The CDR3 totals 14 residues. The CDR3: CASSLSGIGETQYF. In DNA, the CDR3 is TGTGCCAGCAGCTTATCGGGGATCGGGGAGACCCAGTACTTC.

The CDR3 sequence: CASSYTDRYEQYV. CDR3 nucleotides: TGTGCCAGCAGTTACACGGACAGGTACGAGCAGTACGTC. This chain connects TRBV6-6 to TRBJ2-7; 7 bases fit TRBD1. Germline V gene sequence: CDR1 MNHNY, CDR2 SVGAGI (reference sequence). This CDR3 comprises 13 residues. V was pared by 2 bases and J by 4 bases, with 2 bases of the junction left unmatched.

The chain's CDR3 is CASSLDSGTVSGYTF. As DNA, the CDR3 is TGCGCCAGCAGCTTGGACTCGGGGACAGTCTCTGGCTACACCTTC. The V gene is TRBV5-1, the J gene TRBJ1-2; 7 bases match TRBD1. V was pared by 0 bases and J by 7 bases, with 9 bases of the junction left unmatched. The CDR3 sequence is 15 residues long. Germline CDR1 SGHRS, CDR2 YFSETQ.

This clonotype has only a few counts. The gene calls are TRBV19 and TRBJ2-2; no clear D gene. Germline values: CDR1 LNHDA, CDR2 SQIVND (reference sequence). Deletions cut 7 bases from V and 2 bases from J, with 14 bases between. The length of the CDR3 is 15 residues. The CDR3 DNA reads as TGTGCCAGTACAGTTCCCAGGACCAACACCGGGGAGCTGTTTTTT. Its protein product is CASTVPRTNTGELFF.

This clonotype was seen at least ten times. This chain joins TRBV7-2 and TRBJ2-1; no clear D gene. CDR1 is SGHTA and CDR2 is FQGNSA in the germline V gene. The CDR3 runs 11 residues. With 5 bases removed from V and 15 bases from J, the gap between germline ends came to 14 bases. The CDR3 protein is CASSLNLETFF. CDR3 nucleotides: TGTGCCAGCAGCCTGAATTTGGAGACGTTCTTC.